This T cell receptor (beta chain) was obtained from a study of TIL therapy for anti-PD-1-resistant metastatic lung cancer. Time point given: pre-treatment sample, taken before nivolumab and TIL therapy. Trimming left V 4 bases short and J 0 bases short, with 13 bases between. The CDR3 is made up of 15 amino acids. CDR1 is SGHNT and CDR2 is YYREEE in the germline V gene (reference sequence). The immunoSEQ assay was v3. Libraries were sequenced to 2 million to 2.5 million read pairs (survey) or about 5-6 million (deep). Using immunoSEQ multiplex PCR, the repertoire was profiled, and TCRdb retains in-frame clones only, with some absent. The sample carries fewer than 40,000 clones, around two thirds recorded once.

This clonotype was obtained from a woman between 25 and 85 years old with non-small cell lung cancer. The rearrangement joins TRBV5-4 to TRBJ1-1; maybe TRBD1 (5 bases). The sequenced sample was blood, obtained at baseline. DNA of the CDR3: TGTGCCAGCAGCCCCGCAAAGGGGCTGAACACTGAAGCTTTCTTT. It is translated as CASSPAKGLNTEAFF.